This T cell receptor beta chain is from a study of OX40 agonist ivuxolimab in advanced cancers. The CDR3 consists of 14 residues. The germline V gene encodes CDR1 GTSNPN and CDR2 SVGIG (reference sequence). V lost 2 bases, J lost 5 bases, and 7 bases stayed unmatched. Clones were sequenced by immunoSEQ multiplex PCR, and TCRdb holds only the in-frame ones, with some missing. The profile shows 80,000 to 100,000 clones, roughly 94% of them singletons. This receptor was identified in an adult with an advanced solid tumor such as melanoma, head and neck, liver or kidney cancer. The sequenced sample was CD4+ or CD8+ T cells sorted from blood, obtained in a trial of the OX40 agonist ivuxolimab. J is TRBJ2-5 and V is TRBV30, with TRBD1 matching over 8 bases. CDR3 amino acids: CAWSKDRVIETQYF. CDR3 in DNA: TGTGCCTGGAGTAAGGACAGGGTGATCGAGACCCAGTACTTC. The complete variable domain, with remaining parts taken from reference TRBV30 and TRBJ2-5, reads SQTIHQWPATLVQPVGSPLSLECTVEGTSNPNLYWYRQAAGRGLQLLFYSVGIGQISSEVPQNLSASRPQDRQFILSSKKLLLSDSGFYLCAWSKDRVIETQYFGPGTRLLVL.